The 29 T cell receptor beta chains in this list originate from one sample, sequenced in a study of blood T cell repertoires in COVID-19 (dated by TCRdb to 2020 to 2022). Libraries were prepared through the immunoSEQ multiplex PCR assay. What TCRdb holds here is the immuneACCESS table cut down to in-frame rearrangements. Part of the clones is not present; checked against another copy, under half of the missing clones reflect an unresolved V gene, and the others are unexplained. For this sample the table gives 260,000 or so clones, of which approximately 89% were detected only once. The ten largest make up 0.95% to 1.5% of the sample. What was sequenced was PBMCs or T cells enriched from blood (not recorded which). Every receptor here comes from a woman between 40 and 50 years old with acute COVID-19.

The V gene is TRBV6-2 or TRBV6-3, the J gene TRBJ1-1; D is ambiguous. There are 11 residues in the CDR3. In germline, CDR1 is MNHEY, CDR2 SVGEGT. Trimming took off 5 bases at V and 6 bases at J, with 7 bases between the two ends. CDR3 sequence: CASSDGAEAFF. CDR3 nucleotides: TGTGCCAGCAGTGACGGGGCTGAAGCTTTCTTT.

J is TRBJ2-1 and V is TRBV9; TRBD2 is a possible D gene (6 bases). The germline V gene encodes CDR1 SGDLS and CDR2 YYNGEE. V gave up 2 bases and J gave up 5 bases, with 14 bases separating them. CDR3 length: 15 residues. In DNA form, the CDR3 reads TGTGCCAGCAGCGTCTCGGGGGTCACCCACAATGAGCAGTTCTTC. Translation gives CASSVSGVTHNEQFF. Filled out from reference TRBV9 and TRBJ2-1, the complete variable domain reads DSGVTQTPKHLITATGQRVTLRCSPRSGDLSVYWYQQSLDQGLQFLIQYYNGEERAKGNILERFSAQQFPDLHSELNLSSLELGDSALYFCASSVSGVTHNEQFFGPGTRLTVL.

In its sample, this clone was seen once. J is TRBJ2-1 and V is TRBV2; the match to TRBD2 covers 14 bases. The germline CDR1 and CDR2 sequences are SNHLY and FYNNEI. The CDR3 runs to 15 residues. J was trimmed by 6 bases and V by 8 bases; bases with no gene match: 6. This CDR3 reads CASQRLAGGSNEQFF. The CDR3 bases are TGTGCCAGCCAGCGACTAGCGGGAGGGAGCAATGAGCAGTTCTTC.

The chain has TRBV28 and TRBJ1-1; 7 nucleotides agree with TRBD1. The CDR3 extends over 15 amino acids. Germline V gene lookup returns CDR1 MDHEN and CDR2 SYDVKM. The V and J ends lost 0 bases and 3 bases, in that order; junction bases with no gene match: 4. CDR3 loop: CASSLWDRRDTEAFF. The CDR3, as DNA: TGTGCCAGCAGTTTATGGGACAGGCGGGACACTGAAGCTTTCTTT.

The V gene is TRBV29-1, the J gene TRBJ2-1; 11 bases agree with TRBD2. In germline, CDR1 is SQVTM, CDR2 ANQGSEA. The CDR3 is 16 residues long. V shed 5 bases and J 0 bases; nucleotides not matched to a gene: 6. This CDR3 reads CSVMTSGTSSYNEQFF. In DNA, the CDR3 is TGCAGCGTTATGACTAGCGGGACAAGCTCCTACAATGAGCAGTTCTTC.

The rearrangement links TRBV3-1 (or the pseudogene TRBV3-2) to TRBJ2-7; tentative D call: TRBD2 (9 bases). The germline V gene encodes CDR1 LGHDT and CDR2 YNNKEL (reference sequence). V was clipped by 2 bases and J by 4 bases, with 30 bases between them. The CDR3 covers 20 residues. This CDR3 reads CASSQTGTGMPGLADYEQYV. The CDR3 region has the DNA TGTGCCAGCAGCCAAACCGGGACAGGTATGCCGGGACTAGCAGATTACGAGCAGTACGTC.

This sequence joins TRBV3-1 (or the pseudogene TRBV3-2) and TRBJ2-5, with TRBD2 identical over 9 bases. The CDR3 runs to 17 residues. The germline CDR1 and CDR2 sequences are LGHDT and YNNKEL (reference sequence). J gave up 3 bases and V 3 bases, and 11 bases lay outside the gene matches. The DNA for the CDR3 is TGTGCCAGCAGCCACCAGGCAACTAGCGGGCCTAAAGAGACCCAGTACTTC. This translates into CASSHQATSGPKETQYF.

V and J are TRBV7-8 and TRBJ2-5; possibly TRBD1 for D (6 bases). Looked up from germline, CDR1 is SGHVS and CDR2 is FQNEAQ. There are 16 residues in the CDR3. V was pared by 5 bases and J by 5 bases, with 21 bases between. Here the CDR3 DNA reads TGTGCCAGCAGCCTACAATGGGACACTCTCGGGGAGACCCAGTACTTC. It encodes CASSLQWDTLGETQYF.

CDR3 DNA: TGTGCCAGCAGGCCCTGGCAGGGGGCCCACGAGCAGTACTTC. Its translation is CASRPWQGAHEQYF. V gene TRBV6-5 combines with J gene TRBJ2-7; TRBD1 matches at 8 bases. CDR3 size: 14 residues. Trimming at V came to 6 bases and at J to 5 bases, leaving 9 bases not matched to a gene. CDR1 and CDR2 (germline): MNHEY, SVGAGI.

The rearrangement joins TRBV11-3 to TRBJ1-1, with a possible D match to TRBD1 (6 bases). Trimming removed 6 bases from V and 4 bases from J, with 9 bases in between. The germline CDR1 and CDR2 sequences are SGHNT and YENEEA. CDR3 length: 12 amino acids. As DNA, the CDR3 is TGTGCCAGCAGGTCAGGGGTCACTGAAGCTTTCTTT. Translated: CASRSGVTEAFF.

The chain combines TRBV30 with TRBJ2-1; D possibly corresponds to TRBD1 (6 bases). Germline assignment: CDR1 GTSNPN and CDR2 SVGIG (reference sequence). The V end lost 3 bases, the J end lost 2 bases, and 8 bases lay between the germline ends. This CDR3 contains 13 residues. CDR3 protein: CAWSRGTYNEQFF. CDR3 DNA: TGTGCCTGGAGCAGGGGTACCTACAATGAGCAGTTCTTC.

V gene TRBV5-1 combines with J gene TRBJ2-3, with 7 bases fitting TRBD2. CDR1 is SGHRS and CDR2 is YFSETQ in the germline V gene. The CDR3 spans 17 residues. V was clipped by 5 bases and J by 1 base; unmatched bases: 13. The CDR3 DNA follows: TGCGCCAGCAGATACAACATGGGAGGGAGCGGCACAGATACGCAGTATTTT. Translated, it gives CASRYNMGGSGTDTQYF.

The chain couples TRBV7-2 to TRBJ2-5; 8 positions match TRBD1. This CDR3 comprises 16 residues. V was clipped by 2 bases and J by 1 base; unmatched bases: 6. Germline values: CDR1 SGHTA, CDR2 FQGNSA. CDR3 region: CASSLRQGLSQETQYF. DNA for the CDR3: TGTGCCAGCAGCTTAAGACAGGGGCTAAGCCAAGAGACCCAGTACTTC.

The CDR3 DNA reads TGTGCCAGCAGCTTAGGGGGACAGACCGGGGAGCTGTTTTTT. Residues: CASSLGGQTGELFF. The V and J genes are TRBV7-2 and TRBJ2-2, with 7 positions matching TRBD1. The length of the CDR3 is 14 residues. V gave up 1 base and J gave up 5 bases; unmatched junction bases: 1. Germline V gene sequence: CDR1 SGHTA, CDR2 FQGNSA.

The CDR3 protein is CASSLYSRRDAKSPLHF. CDR3 in DNA: TGTGCCAGCAGTTTATATTCTAGGCGGGACGCGAAATCACCCCTCCACTTT. The chain joins TRBV28 to TRBJ1-6, with D possibly being TRBD1 (5 bases). CDR3 length: 17 amino acids. The ends were cut back, 1 base at V and 10 bases at J, with 20 bases in the middle. The germline CDR1 and CDR2 sequences are MDHEN and SYDVKM. The whole variable domain, remainder taken from reference TRBV28 and TRBJ1-6, is DVKVTQSSRYLVKRTGEKVFLECVQDMDHENMFWYRQDPGLGLRLIYFSYDVKMKEKGDIPEGYSVSREKKERFSLILESASTNQTSMYLCASSLYSRRDAKSPLHFGNGTRLTVT.

The J gene is TRBJ2-3, the V gene TRBV7-8, with D perhaps matching TRBD2 (5 bases). V dropped 11 bases and J dropped 4 bases, with 19 bases sitting between them. The CDR3 contains 14 residues. Germline CDR1 SGHVS, CDR2 FQNEAQ. CDR3 nucleotide sequence: TGTGCCGTTCAGCGGCTCCTCCTCCCAGATACGCAGTATTTT. It translates to CAVQRLLLPDTQYF.

This clone turned up a few times. The chain links TRBV5-1 to TRBJ1-2; tentative D call: TRBD1 (5 bases). CDR1 and CDR2 from the germline V gene are SGHRS and YFSETQ. V gave up 4 bases and J gave up 8 bases, with 18 bases separating them. This CDR3 is built from 14 residues. CDR3 protein: CASSPEIGGVGYTF. The CDR3 DNA reads as TGCGCCAGCAGCCCCGAAATCGGGGGAGTCGGCTACACCTTC.

The chain carries TRBV30 and TRBJ1-3; D is ambiguous. Between the trimmed V and J ends, which lost 2 bases and 0 bases, there was a span of 5 bases. This CDR3 region has 13 residues. The germline CDR1 and CDR2 sequences are GTSNPN and SVGIG (reference sequence). As DNA, the CDR3 is TGTGCCTGGAGTCGCGACTCTGGAAACACCATATATTTT. Translated: CAWSRDSGNTIYF.

The rearrangement links TRBV11-2 to TRBJ2-2; TRBD2 might be the D (5 bases). This CDR3 has 16 residues. V lost 0 bases and J lost 5, with 13 bases in between. Germline values: CDR1 SGHAT, CDR2 FQNNGV. CDR3 residues: CASSLDGSGGTGELFF. CDR3 coding DNA: TGTGCCAGCAGCTTAGATGGCTCAGGAGGTACCGGGGAGCTGTTTTTT.

This clone was seen only a few times. This chain connects TRBV9 to TRBJ2-7; TRBD1 aligns across 7 bases. This CDR3 region has 15 residues. V lost 0 bases and J lost 4; bases outside the gene matches: 7. Germline V CDR1 and CDR2: SGDLS, YYNGEE. The CDR3 DNA reads as TGTGCCAGCAGCGTAGCCGGGACAGACTCTTACGAGCAGTACTTC. Translated: CASSVAGTDSYEQYF.

The chain combines TRBV2 with TRBJ2-7; D is unresolved. Germline V CDR1 and CDR2: SNHLY, FYNNEI. This CDR3 is built from 10 residues. V gave up 6 bases and J gave up 7 bases, with 7 bases separating them. In DNA, the CDR3 is TGTGCCAGCAGGGGCCCGGAGCAGTACTTC. This codes for CASRGPEQYF.

The rearrangement uses TRBV28 and TRBJ2-7; the D gene is possibly TRBD1 (5 bases). Looked up from germline, CDR1 is MDHEN and CDR2 is SYDVKM. Trimming took 3 bases from V and 2 from J, leaving 5 bases between them. The CDR3 is 12 amino acids. The CDR3 loop reads CASSLTAYEQYF. DNA of the CDR3: TGTGCCAGCAGTTTGACAGCCTACGAGCAGTACTTC.

V gene TRBV3-1 (or the pseudogene TRBV3-2) combines with J gene TRBJ2-1, with D tentatively TRBD2 (5 bases). Trimming removed 3 bases at V and 8 bases at J, with 20 bases between. The V gene's germline CDR1 is LGHDT and CDR2 YNNKEL (reference sequence). This CDR3 spans 16 amino acids. Here the CDR3 reads CASSHHSSGAPHEQFF. CDR3 DNA sequence: TGTGCCAGCAGCCATCACAGCAGCGGAGCCCCCCATGAGCAGTTCTTC.

The genes are TRBV28 and TRBJ2-1; TRBD1 matches 8 bases. CDR3 length: 13 amino acids. Germline CDR1 MDHEN, CDR2 SYDVKM. Unmatched junction bases numbered 6, after V lost 7 bases and J lost 7 bases. CDR3 loop: CASIRTGLNEQFF. The CDR3 region has the DNA TGTGCCAGCATCCGGACAGGGCTTAATGAGCAGTTCTTC.

The chain joins TRBV20-1 to TRBJ2-5; D is undetermined. CDR1 is DFQATT, CDR2 SNEGSKA, per germline (reference sequence). V lost 2 bases, J lost 1 base, and 2 bases lay in between. The CDR3 totals 11 residues. The CDR3 sequence: CSARRQETQYF. CDR3 coding DNA: TGCAGTGCTAGACGCCAAGAGACCCAGTACTTC.

The chain links TRBV5-8 to TRBJ2-2, with 13 bases that match TRBD2. V was clipped by 3 bases and J by 4 bases; unmatched bases: 6. This CDR3 is 17 amino acids long. Germline loops: CDR1 SGHTS, CDR2 YDEGEE. The CDR3 reads CASSSSGTSGTTGELFF. CDR3 DNA: TGTGCCAGCAGCTCGTCCGGGACTAGCGGGACCACCGGGGAGCTGTTTTTT.

This clone appeared once. This chain joins TRBV27 and TRBJ1-1; D remains ambiguous. The V gene lost 8 bases and the J gene lost 3 bases, with 10 bases spanning the gap. This CDR3 comprises 12 residues. Germline V lookup: CDR1 MNHEY, CDR2 SMNVEV (reference sequence). CDR3 coding DNA: TGTGCCAGCCGCGCGGAAGACACTGAAGCTTTCTTT. Translation: CASRAEDTEAFF.

The rearrangement joins TRBV11-2 to TRBJ1-6; unclear D gene. CDR3 size: 15 residues. Trimming took off 8 bases at V and 9 bases at J, with 20 bases between the two ends. CDR1 and CDR2 from the germline V gene are SGHAT and FQNNGV. DNA for the CDR3: TGTGCCAGCGCCCGAACGGGGTTTAGTGGTTCACCCCTCCACTTT. The encoded protein is CASARTGFSGSPLHF.

The table lists this clone with a few counts. The sample contains more than one DNA sequence encoding this CDR3. The chain couples TRBV18 to TRBJ1-1; no firm D call. V dropped 3 bases and J dropped 3 bases, with 8 bases sitting between them. Germline values: CDR1 KGHSH, CDR2 LQKENI. The CDR3 spans 13 residues. In DNA form, the CDR3 reads TGTGCCAGCTCACCGTTGGGCGACACTGAAGCTTTCTTT. It specifies CASSPLGDTEAFF. Full variable domain (missing parts from reference TRBV18 and TRBJ1-1): NAGVMQNPRHLVRRRGQEARLRCSPMKGHSHVYWYRQLPEEGLKFMVYLQKENIIDESGMPKERFSAEFPKEGPSILRIQQVVRGDSAAYFCASSPLGDTEAFFGQGTRLTVV.